One and the same sample provided the 3 T cell receptor beta chains below, sequenced in a study of T and B cells in COVID-19 patients. BIOMED2 TRB-A/B primer pools were used in multiplex TRB PCR. TCRdb re-called the multiplex PCR reads through MiXCR, storing one row per CDR3 protein. This sample carries 13,000 or so distinct CDR3 sequences, 28% of them seen once, and the ten largest clones take under 7.5%. Blood genomic DNA input for TRB amplification was roughly 220-500 ng. The sequencing input was blood. The receptors originated from a human donor who had recovered from COVID-19.

The V call is TRBV30, the J call TRBJ1-2, with D hard to call. Germline V lookup: CDR1 GTSNPN, CDR2 SVGIG (reference sequence). This CDR3 is 12 amino acids long. V lost 7 bases, J lost 4 bases, and 13 bases lay in between. As DNA, the CDR3 is TGTGCCTTCAGAAGTGCCAGCTATGGCTACACCTTC. Amino acid sequence: CAFRSASYGYTF. The full variable domain, in which reference TRBV30 and TRBJ1-2 provide the parts outside the CDR3, is SQTIHQWPATLVQPVGSPLSLECTVEGTSNPNLYWYRQAAGRGLQLLFYSVGIGQISSEVPQNLSASRPQDRQFILSSKKLLLSDSGFYLCAFRSASYGYTFGSGTRLTVV.

This clonotype is medium-sized by share. The rearrangement joins TRBV12-3 or TRBV12-4 to TRBJ2-2, with 7 bases that match TRBD2. The CDR3 covers 16 residues. The V segment lost 8 bases and the J segment 2 bases; nucleotides outside the gene matches: 11. The CDR3 protein is CASGSRDYFNTGELFF. The DNA for the CDR3 is TGTGCCAGCGGAAGTAGGGACTACTTTAACACCGGGGAGCTGTTTTTT.

The chain combines TRBV30 with TRBJ2-7, with 7 positions matching TRBD2. The CDR3 runs to 15 residues. Germline lookup yields CDR1 GTSNPN and CDR2 SVGIG (reference sequence). J lost 0 bases, V lost 0 bases, and 5 bases had no gene match. The CDR3 sequence: CAWSVAAGLSYEQYF. The CDR3 DNA reads as TGTGCCTGGAGTGTAGCAGCGGGGCTCTCCTACGAGCAGTACTTC.